This T cell receptor beta chain was sequenced during a study of radiotherapy plus CTLA-4 blockade in lung cancer. Study details: Objective responses arose in approximately 17% of patients, and under 40% experienced disease control. Points from the study as a whole: After treatment with radiotherapy plus ipilimumab, TCR clones that came from the tumor expanded in blood. Interferon-beta, together with early blood T cell clone dynamics, reportedly best predicted response.

This CDR3 has 14 residues. Germline V gene data show CDR1 as MDHEN and CDR2 as SYDVKM. Losses at the gene ends were 5 bases for V and 5 bases for J; bases not matched to a gene: 1. As to this clone: Its target is unknown.

The repertoire was sequenced with immunoSEQ multiplex PCR; TCRdb's copy has only in-frame clones and lacks some. Among about 55,000 clones listed, roughly four fifths were seen once. People whose metastatic non-small-cell lung cancer was chemo-refractory got focal radiation along with CTLA-4 blockade by ipilimumab. The rearrangement uses TRBV28 and TRBJ2-2; 11 bases are a match to TRBD1. The receptor's source is a human donor with non-small cell lung cancer whose response to radiotherapy plus ipilimumab could not be evaluated. Sequenced here: peripheral blood, sampled from a patient treated with radiotherapy plus ipilimumab. The CDR3 is CASSGTGGTGELFF. The CDR3 nucleotides read TGTGCCAGCAGTGGGACAGGGGGGACCGGGGAGCTGTTTTTT.